Listed here are 26 T cell receptor beta chains from one sample, sequenced in a study of T cells in Graves' hyperthyroidism and ophthalmopathy. RNA transcripts yielded amplified TCR beta CDR3 regions. HTBI primers were used for first-round RT-PCR of the TCR CDR3. TCRdb re-derived calls from the multiplex PCR reads in MiXCR, one entry per CDR3 protein. The sample has roughly 420,000 distinct CDR3 sequences, roughly 14% seen once. Material for sequencing was blood. Every receptor here comes from a woman aged 18-29 years with Graves' hyperthyroidism.

This clonotype was seen many times. The chain links TRBV3-1 to TRBJ1-1; D is uncertain. V gave up 6 bases and J gave up 2 bases, with 19 bases separating them. Germline V gene sequence: CDR1 LGHDT, CDR2 YNNKEL (reference sequence). There are 16 residues in the CDR3. The chain's CDR3 is CASRRILDGSNTEAFF. In DNA form, the CDR3 reads TGTGCCAGCAGACGTATCCTAGACGGGTCCAACACTGAAGCTTTCTTT.

V usage is TRBV28 and J usage is TRBJ2-7, with 10 bases identical to TRBD1. The CDR3 is 19 amino acids. The germline CDR1 and CDR2 sequences are MDHEN and SYDVKM. V was pared by 1 base and J by 0 bases, with 12 bases of the junction left unmatched. The CDR3 loop reads CASSLYGTGVSSSSYEQYF. CDR3 DNA sequence: TGTGCCAGCAGTTTATATGGGACAGGGGTCTCCTCCAGCTCCTACGAGCAGTACTTC.

The V call is TRBV5-1, the J call TRBJ2-5, with a tentative D call TRBD1 (6 bases). Trimming shortened V by 4 bases and J by 3 bases, and 19 bases separated the two germline ends. The CDR3 length is 16 residues. In germline, CDR1 is SGHRS, CDR2 YFSETQ. The CDR3 DNA is TGCGCCAGCAGCCAAGCAGCGGTAGGGGACAAAGAGACCCAGTACTTC. It is translated as CASSQAAVGDKETQYF.

In its sample, this clonotype was seen many times. This chain connects TRBV20-1 to TRBJ2-2; possibly TRBD1 for D (6 bases). Germline loops: CDR1 DFQATT, CDR2 SNEGSKA (reference sequence). The CDR3 length is 15 residues. Trimming took 0 bases from V and 4 from J, leaving 12 bases between them. CDR3 sequence (DNA): TGCAGTGCTAGAGATGTCCGACAGGCCACCGGGGAGCTGTTTTTT. It codes for CSARDVRQATGELFF.

This clonotype was observed many times. This chain's CDR3 is CATVSGQGNEQFF. In DNA form, the CDR3 reads TGTGCCACCGTTTCGGGACAGGGCAATGAGCAGTTCTTC. The chain recombines TRBV24-1 with TRBJ2-1; 9 bases fit TRBD1. This CDR3 comprises 13 residues. CDR1 is KGHDR and CDR2 is SFDVKD in the germline V gene. The V segment lost 9 bases and the J segment 6 bases; nucleotides outside the gene matches: 5.

This clonotype was observed many times. In nucleotides, the CDR3 is TGTGCCAGCAGTTATAGGGGGGCTAATGAAAAACTGTTTTTT. Translation: CASSYRGANEKLFF. The chain has TRBV6-1 and TRBJ1-4, with a tentative D call TRBD1 (6 bases). In germline, CDR1 is MNHNS, CDR2 SASEGT. With 5 bases removed from V and 3 bases from J, the gap between germline ends came to 10 bases. This CDR3 has 14 residues.

In its sample, this clonotype was seen many times. CDR3 sequence reads: CSVQNRYNEQFF. The DNA for the CDR3 is TGCAGCGTCCAAAACAGGTACAATGAGCAGTTCTTC. The chain joins TRBV29-1 to TRBJ2-1; TRBD1 is a possible D gene (5 bases). Germline CDR1 SQVTM, CDR2 ANQGSEA. The length of the CDR3 is 12 residues. Trimming pared 6 bases from V and 4 bases from J, leaving 10 bases between.

About this clonotype itself: One base away lies a much larger clone, so this may be a sequencing read error. The chain uses TRBV7-2 and TRBJ2-1; TRBD2 aligns across 8 bases. This CDR3 has 16 amino acids. Looked up from germline, CDR1 is SGHTA and CDR2 is FQGNSA. This chain's CDR3 is CASSLGPASGSNGQFF. CDR3 bases: TGTGCCAGCAGCTTAGGGCCGGCTAGCGGGTCGAATGGGCAGTTCTTC.

This clonotype came up a few times. Because the CDR3 is missing its conserved closing phenylalanine or tryptophan, this is likely a read error. This chain connects TRBV2 to TRBJ1-5; D is possibly TRBD1 (6 bases). Germline CDR1 is SNHLY and CDR2 is FYNNEI. The CDR3 is 15 amino acids. V lost 3 bases, J lost 7 bases, and 16 bases lay in between. The CDR3 sequence: CASSEGNRVGQPQHL. The CDR3 nucleotides read TGTGCCAGCAGTGAGGGAAACAGGGTGGGCCAGCCCCAGCATCTT.

The rearrangement links TRBV5-6 to TRBJ2-1, with 7 bases aligning to TRBD2. The CDR3 spans 16 residues. The V gene end was trimmed by 5 bases and the J gene end by 0 bases; junction bases not matched to a gene: 8. Germline V gives CDR1 SGHDT, CDR2 YYEEEE. The CDR3 DNA follows: TGTGCCAGCAGTTATCCCGGGAGGCGCTCCTACAATGAGCAGTTCTTC. Protein sequence: CASSYPGRRSYNEQFF.

This chain uses TRBV5-1 with TRBJ2-3, with 11 nucleotides matching TRBD1. V was clipped by 4 bases and J by 3 bases; unmatched bases: 4. CDR1 and CDR2 (germline): SGHRS, YFSETQ. CDR3 length: 15 amino acids. The CDR3 nucleotides are TGCGCCAGCAGCCCGGGACAGGGGGGAACAGATACGCAGTATTTT. This codes for CASSPGQGGTDTQYF. Full variable domain (rest looked up from reference TRBV5-1 and TRBJ2-3): KAGVTQTPRYLIKTRGQQVTLSCSPISGHRSVSWYQQTPGQGLQFLFEYFSETQRNKGNFPGRFSGRQFSNSRSEMNVSTLELGDSALYLCASSPGQGGTDTQYFGPGTRLTVL.

This clonotype was seen at least ten times. The chain links TRBV28 to TRBJ2-1; TRBD2 matches at 7 bases. Looked up from germline, CDR1 is MDHEN and CDR2 is SYDVKM. Trimming removed 4 bases from V and 2 bases from J; junction bases left unmatched: 5. This CDR3 is built from 15 residues. CDR3 bases: TGTGCCAGCAGTTCGCCACTAGCGACCTACAATGAGCAGTTCTTC. It codes for CASSSPLATYNEQFF.

This clonotype was detected only a few times. CDR3 region: CASSSGVSETQYF. The CDR3 nucleotides read TGTGCCAGCAGTTCCGGGGTCTCGGAGACCCAGTACTTC. The chain couples TRBV6-1 to TRBJ2-5; perhaps TRBD2 as D (5 bases). The CDR3 is made up of 13 amino acids. The germline V gene encodes CDR1 MNHNS and CDR2 SASEGT. The V end was cut by 5 bases, the J end by 5 bases, with 12 bases between.

This chain joins TRBV7-8 and TRBJ2-2; TRBD2 matches at 12 bases. The CDR3 covers 15 residues. The germline V gene encodes CDR1 SGHVS and CDR2 FQNEAQ. V trimming: 4 bases; J trimming: 9 bases; junction bases outside the gene matches: 6. The CDR3 nucleotides read TGTGCCAGCAGCTCCGGACTAGCGGGGCCCCGGGAGCTGTTTTTT. Protein sequence: CASSSGLAGPRELFF.

Concerning this clonotype itself: This sequence may be a read error, since a much larger clone differs from it by one base. V usage is TRBV7-2 and J usage is TRBJ2-7, with D possibly being TRBD2 (6 bases). Germline V gene data show CDR1 as SGHTA and CDR2 as FQGNSA. V lost 6 bases to trimming and J lost 0 bases, with 12 bases between them. The CDR3 runs 14 residues. CDR3 loop: CASSLAQVSYEQYF. The CDR3 DNA reads TGTGCCAGCAGTCTAGCGCAGGTCTCCTACGAGCAGTACTTC.

V and J are TRBV19 and TRBJ1-1, with unresolved D. Per the germline V gene, CDR1 is LNHDA and CDR2 is SQIVND (reference sequence). Trimming pared 4 bases from V and 4 bases from J, leaving 10 bases between. The CDR3 spans 13 residues. The CDR3 sequence is CASSREGPTEAFF. As DNA, the CDR3 is TGTGCCAGTAGTAGAGAGGGTCCCACTGAAGCTTTCTTT.

The chain joins TRBV6-1 to TRBJ1-2; D remains unclear. V was trimmed by 2 bases and J by 9 bases, leaving 4 bases between them. Looked up from germline, CDR1 is MNHNS and CDR2 is SASEGT. This CDR3 contains 10 residues. For the CDR3, the DNA is TGTGCCAGCAGTGAACAACGCTACACCTTC. Residues: CASSEQRYTF.

This clonotype was found a few times. The J gene is TRBJ1-2, the V gene TRBV29-1; no clear D. V lost 2 bases, J lost 8 bases, and 21 bases lay in between. This CDR3 contains 15 residues. Germline V gives CDR1 SQVTM, CDR2 ANQGSEA. CDR3 DNA: TGCAGCGTTGAAAAGGGCGACGGAAGTACAGCCGGCTACACCTTC. Translated, it gives CSVEKGDGSTAGYTF.

This clonotype was counted a few times. In nucleotides, the CDR3 is TGCGCCAGCAGCTTGGCCTTAACCGCTAACTATGGCTACACCTTC. Translation gives CASSLALTANYGYTF. V and J are TRBV5-1 and TRBJ1-2; no clear D gene. CDR1 and CDR2 from the germline V gene are SGHRS and YFSETQ. Trimming pared 0 bases from V and 0 bases from J, leaving 9 bases between. The CDR3 spans 15 residues.

This clonotype turned up a few times. This chain joins TRBV19 and TRBJ2-1; maybe TRBD1 (5 bases). The germline CDR1 and CDR2 sequences are LNHDA and SQIVND (reference sequence). The CDR3 covers 18 residues. The V end was cut by 2 bases, the J end by 0 bases, with 17 bases between. The CDR3 is CASSIRGPPESSYNEQFF. Written as DNA, the CDR3 is TGTGCCAGTAGTATAAGGGGCCCCCCGGAGAGCTCCTACAATGAGCAGTTCTTC.

This clonotype occurred a few times. The chain recombines TRBV27 with TRBJ2-2; 10 bases map to TRBD1. Germline V lookup: CDR1 MNHEY, CDR2 SMNVEV (reference sequence). Unmatched junction bases numbered 9, after V lost 3 bases and J lost 5 bases. The CDR3 contains 17 residues. The CDR3 DNA is TGTGCCAGCAGTTTGCACACGGGACAGGGGCTAACCGGGGAGCTGTTTTTT. Its translation: CASSLHTGQGLTGELFF.

This clonotype was detected many times. The chain combines TRBV20-1 with TRBJ2-1, with D possibly TRBD2 on 5 matching bases. The CDR3 is 15 amino acids. With 7 bases removed from V and 1 base from J, the gap between germline ends came to 17 bases. Germline values: CDR1 DFQATT, CDR2 SNEGSKA (reference sequence). The CDR3 coding sequence is TGCAGTGGCCTGGCAGGAGGTTGGTCCTACAATGAGCAGTTCTTC. Protein: CSGLAGGWSYNEQFF.

This clonotype was counted many times. This chain connects TRBV24-1 to TRBJ1-2; D gene unclear. CDR3 length: 15 amino acids. Trimming took off 0 bases at V and 5 bases at J, with 12 bases between the two ends. From germline, CDR1 is KGHDR and CDR2 SFDVKD. The CDR3 sequence is CATSDLHPFPYGYTF. The CDR3 DNA follows: TGTGCCACCAGTGATTTGCATCCCTTCCCTTATGGCTACACCTTC.

This clonotype was recorded at least ten times. V usage is TRBV20-1 and J usage is TRBJ1-1, with D possibly TRBD1 on 6 matching bases. From germline, CDR1 is DFQATT and CDR2 SNEGSKA (reference sequence). V was trimmed by 6 bases and J by 3 bases, leaving 23 bases between them. This CDR3 contains 16 residues. The CDR3 sequence is CSANSVEGGGDTEAFF. The CDR3 nucleotides are TGCAGTGCAAATTCAGTCGAGGGAGGGGGTGACACTGAAGCTTTCTTT.

At least ten counts were recorded for this clonotype. The V and J genes are TRBV3-1 and TRBJ2-5, with 10 nucleotides matching TRBD2. CDR3 length equals 14 residues. From germline, CDR1 is LGHDT and CDR2 YNNKEL (reference sequence). V lost 3 bases to trimming and J lost 5 bases; unmatched junction nucleotides: 3. The CDR3 spells CASSHLAGEETQYF. CDR3 in DNA: TGTGCCAGCAGCCATCTAGCGGGGGAGGAGACCCAGTACTTC.

This clonotype turned up a few times. The CDR3 spells CASSYFRERGTLQETQYF. CDR3 nucleotides: TGTGCCAGCAGTTACTTCCGAGAAAGGGGGACCCTCCAAGAGACCCAGTACTTC. This rearrangement joins TRBV6-2 or TRBV6-3 to TRBJ2-5; tentatively, D is TRBD1 (6 bases). CDR1 and CDR2 (germline): MNHEY, SVGEGT. This CDR3 spans 18 amino acids. V shed 1 base and J shed 1 base, with 19 bases lying between them.